This T cell receptor beta chain derives from a study of blood T cell repertoires in COVID-19. Study context: Nucleic acid was either cDNA or gDNA, and it came from T cells, B-cell-depleted T cells, or PBMCs.

Trimming took off 1 base at V and 8 bases at J, with 12 bases between the two ends. Germline CDR1 SGHRS, CDR2 YFSETQ. The CDR3 has 13 amino acids. During active infection, Seattle patients enrolled and were then monitored through disease. Study processing details: It was from reference gene primer amplification that nucleated cell counts were estimated. Assay used: immunoSEQ multiplex PCR; TCRdb lists only in-frame clones, some missing. V and J calls and clone size are given by that table; D and trimming were obtained from the DNA. The repertoire holds approximately 320,000 clones, roughly 89% seen once, with over 8.5% in the top ten.

The receptor was isolated from a woman aged 25 to 45 with COVID-19, enrolled during active disease. Input material: peripheral blood. This chain uses TRBV5-1 with TRBJ1-1, with a weak D call TRBD1 (6 bases). The CDR3 DNA reads TGCGCCAGCAGCTTGCGGGGGGGCCCAGAAGCTTTCTTT. It yields the protein CASSLRGGPEAFF.